A selection of T cell receptor beta chains follows, all from one sample in a study of early T cells in non-severe SARS-CoV-2 infection. Each CDR3 protein gets one entry after TCRdb re-called the 5' RACE reads with MiXCR. Of around 82,000 distinct CDR3 sequences in the sample, 14% to 15% were seen once. Material for sequencing was whole blood. The receptors come from an adult who was a healthcare worker with PCR-confirmed SARS-CoV-2 infection or an uninfected control (not recorded which). Each CDR3 is given with its conserved first and last residue. A D gene is named only where the DNA matches it firmly. For some rows the clone size is stated as once, few or many, or as a class when expanded; others skip it.

j_gene | d_gene | abundance | v_gene | CDR3aa | CDR3nt
TRBJ1-2 | . | few | TRBV30 | CAWSVSGQGRRGYTF | TGTGCCTGGAGTGTTTCGGGGCAGGGTAGACGGGGCTACACCTTC
TRBJ2-5 | . | . | TRBV7-6 | CASSKRVEETQYF | TGTGCCAGCAGCAAAAGGGTCGAAGAGACCCAGTACTTC
TRBJ1-2 | . | many | TRBV2 | CASSDEGGANYGYTF | TGTGCCAGCAGTGATGAGGGAGGGGCTAACTATGGCTACACCTTC
TRBJ2-1 | . | many | TRBV5-1 | CASSPDGVAGSNEQFF | TGCGCCAGCAGCCCGGATGGGGTGGCAGGGTCGAATGAGCAGTTCTTC
TRBJ2-6 | . | few | TRBV7-8 | CASSPTAPGANVLTF | TGTGCCAGCAGCCCGACTGCCCCTGGGGCCAACGTCCTGACTTTC
TRBJ2-3 | . | many | TRBV12-3/TRBV12-4 | CASTNSALSDTQYF | TGTGCCAGCACCAACTCCGCTCTCTCAGATACGCAGTATTTT
TRBJ2-1 | . | . | TRBV9 | CASSVQVIGVNEQFF | TGTGCCAGCAGCGTTCAGGTCATTGGAGTGAATGAGCAGTTCTTC
TRBJ2-1 | . | few | TRBV4-1 | CASSLNRVNEQFF | TGCGCCAGCAGCCTGAACAGGGTGAATGAGCAGTTCTTC
TRBJ1-1 | . | . | TRBV12-3/TRBV12-4 | CASRPGHQNTEAFF | TGTGCCAGCAGACCGGGACACCAGAACACTGAAGCTTTCTTT
TRBJ2-2 | TRBD1 | . | TRBV29-1 | CSVDRGHTGELFF | TGCAGCGTCGACAGGGGACACACCGGGGAGCTGTTTTTT
TRBJ2-3 | . | few | TRBV28 | CASSRRGAADTQYF | TGTGCCAGCAGCCGAAGGGGGGCCGCGGATACGCAGTATTTT
TRBJ2-5 | TRBD2 | once | TRBV7-2 | CASSSMGGQETQYF | TGTGCCAGCAGCTCCATGGGGGGGCAAGAGACCCAGTACTTC
TRBJ2-1 | TRBD2 | . | TRBV7-2 | CASSQTSGGAIEQFF | TGTGCCAGCAGCCAGACTAGCGGGGGGGCCATTGAGCAGTTCTTC
TRBJ1-2 | . | many | TRBV6-6 | CASRSYGYTF | TGTGCCAGCAGGAGCTATGGCTACACCTTC
TRBJ1-4 | . | . | TRBV7-8 | CASSAQGRPTGEKLFF | TGTGCCAGCAGCGCGCAGGGGCGGCCAACTGGTGAAAAACTGTTTTTT
TRBJ1-3 | . | many | TRBV7-6 | CASSLLWGSGNTIYF | TGTGCCAGCAGCCTACTGTGGGGGTCTGGAAACACCATATATTTT
TRBJ1-2 | . | . | TRBV7-9 | CASSLGRDGYTF | TGTGCCAGCAGCCTAGGCAGGGATGGCTACACCTTC
TRBJ2-4 | . | . | TRBV7-2 | CASSPTVQAGNIQYF | TGTGCCAGCAGCCCCACGGTGCAGGCGGGGAACATTCAGTACTTC
TRBJ1-5 | . | many | TRBV11-2 | CASSSNRNQPQHF | TGTGCCAGCAGCTCCAATCGCAATCAGCCCCAGCATTTT
TRBJ2-3 | . | many | TRBV14 | CASSQPGDTQYF | TGTGCCAGCAGCCAGCCAGGGGATACGCAGTATTTT
TRBJ2-6 | . | few | TRBV20-1 | CSAPRVAFTGANVLTF | TGCAGTGCTCCCCGGGTAGCGTTTACTGGGGCCAACGTCCTGACTTTC
TRBJ2-3 | . | many | TRBV6-5 | CASRGRRGISTDTQYF | TGTGCCAGCAGGGGTCGTCGGGGCATAAGCACAGATACGCAGTATTTT
TRBJ2-5 | . | few | TRBV7-2 | CASSRQGSEETQYF | TGTGCCAGCAGCCGCCAGGGAAGCGAAGAGACCCAGTACTTC
TRBJ2-3 | . | . | TRBV14 | CASSQGLGPLAISDVRDTQYF | TGTGCCAGCAGCCAAGGTTTGGGGCCACTTGCCATAAGTGATGTCAGAGATACGCAGTATTTT
TRBJ1-4 | . | . | TRBV5-1 | CASRLHANEKLFF | TGCGCCAGCAGGTTGCACGCTAATGAAAAACTGTTTTTT
TRBJ2-1 | TRBD2 | . | TRBV6-5 | CASRGAGGPYNEQFF | TGTGCCAGCAGAGGAGCGGGGGGGCCGTACAATGAGCAGTTCTTC
TRBJ2-3 | . | many | TRBV7-6 | CASSLAEQSTQYF | TGTGCCAGCAGCTTAGCGGAACAGAGTACGCAGTATTTT
TRBJ2-1 | . | . | TRBV6-6 | CASSSLNAGSVEQFF | TGTGCCAGCAGTTCGCTAAACGCAGGGTCGGTTGAGCAGTTCTTC
TRBJ2-5 | TRBD2 | many | TRBV29-1 | CSVTGLAGEETQYF | TGCAGCGTTACGGGACTAGCGGGAGAAGAGACCCAGTACTTC
TRBJ2-2 | TRBD1 | . | TRBV30 | CAWRQGRGRTGELFF | TGTGCCTGGAGACAGGGCAGGGGGCGAACCGGGGAGCTGTTTTTT
TRBJ1-5 | . | many | TRBV5-5 | CASSISSNQPQHF | TGTGCCAGCAGCATCAGTAGCAATCAGCCCCAGCATTTT
TRBJ2-2 | . | . | TRBV29-1 | CSVDSVNTGELFF | TGCAGCGTTGATTCGGTGAACACCGGGGAGCTGTTTTTT
TRBJ1-4 | . | many | TRBV28 | CASSTKGVGNEKLFF | TGTGCCAGCAGTACAAAGGGTGTGGGTAATGAAAAACTGTTTTTT
TRBJ1-2 | . | . | TRBV2 | CATLIRGRGDGYTF | TGTGCCACGCTAATACGGGGGCGAGGAGATGGCTACACCTTC
TRBJ2-5 | TRBD2 | . | TRBV11-2 | CASSLDVTSGTQYF | TGTGCCAGCAGCTTAGATGTGACTAGCGGGACGCAGTACTTC
TRBJ1-1 | . | . | TRBV7-3 | CASSPSMDTEAFF | TGTGCCAGCAGCCCCTCTATGGACACTGAAGCTTTCTTT
TRBJ2-5 | TRBD1 | . | TRBV29-1 | CSVDLTGEKTQYF | TGCAGCGTTGATTTGACAGGGGAGAAGACCCAGTACTTC
TRBJ1-5 | . | few | TRBV29-1 | CSLNQPQHF | TGCAGCCTAAATCAGCCCCAGCATTTT